This TCR beta chain comes out of a study of cytomegalovirus exposure and HLA in healthy donors. On this clone itself: Antigen: not known.

The trim removed 5 bases at V and 8 bases at J, leaving 5 bases unmatched. CDR3 size: 14 residues. Germline V CDR1 and CDR2: SGHAT, FQDESV (reference sequence). Study-wide findings and caveats: Because they were indistinguishable, some V segments, including TRBV6-2 and TRBV6-3, were excluded. The productive fraction for most TCR beta V segments was about 87% or about 30% in an earlier analysis. Across HLA loci, a later analysis found differing TCR association rates, with DRB1 most and HLA-C fewest. Using a false discovery rate of 0.05, a later analysis showed that 15,000 to 20,000 TCR beta sequences were associated with HLA alleles.

The primer mix had 60 Vbeta and 13 Jbeta primers. Profiled with immunoSEQ multiplex PCR; TCRdb holds only in-frame clones, not every one. Altogether tens of thousands of clones are present, 76% being singletons, with the ten largest covering around 1.4%. The chain is built from TRBV11-1 and TRBJ2-1; 11 bases fit TRBD1. Sequencing was carried out using PBMCs. The sequence was obtained from a male donor in good health and CMV-seronegative. This CDR3 is CASSPDRGLDEQFF. CDR3 DNA: TGTGCCAGCAGCCCGGACAGGGGGCTAGATGAGCAGTTCTTC. Complete variable domain (other parts from reference TRBV11-1 and TRBJ2-1): EAEVAQSPRYKITEKSQAVAFWCDPISGHATLYWYRQILGQGPELLVQFQDESVVDDSQLPKDRFSAERLKGVDSTLKIQPAELGDSAMYLCASSPDRGLDEQFFGPGTRLTVL.